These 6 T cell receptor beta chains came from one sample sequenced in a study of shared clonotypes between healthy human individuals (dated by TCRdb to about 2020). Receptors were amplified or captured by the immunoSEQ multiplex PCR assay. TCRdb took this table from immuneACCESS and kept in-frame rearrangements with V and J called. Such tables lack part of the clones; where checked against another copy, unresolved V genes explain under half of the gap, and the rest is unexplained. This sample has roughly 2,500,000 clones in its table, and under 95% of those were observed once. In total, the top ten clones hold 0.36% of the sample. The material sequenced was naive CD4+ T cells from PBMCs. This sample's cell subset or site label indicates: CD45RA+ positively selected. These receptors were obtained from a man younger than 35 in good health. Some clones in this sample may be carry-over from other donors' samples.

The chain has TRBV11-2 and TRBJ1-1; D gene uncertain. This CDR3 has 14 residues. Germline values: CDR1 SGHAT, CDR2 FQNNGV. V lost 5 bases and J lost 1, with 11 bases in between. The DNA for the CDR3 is TGTGCCAGCAGCCGCGGGAGGTCGAACACTGAAGCTTTCTTT. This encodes CASSRGRSNTEAFF.

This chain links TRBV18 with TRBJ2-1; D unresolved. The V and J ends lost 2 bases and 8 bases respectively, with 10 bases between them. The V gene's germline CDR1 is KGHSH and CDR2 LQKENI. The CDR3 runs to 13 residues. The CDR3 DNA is TGTGCCAGCTCACCAAACTCATTTGATGAGCAGTTCTTC. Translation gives CASSPNSFDEQFF.

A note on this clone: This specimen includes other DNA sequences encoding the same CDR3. The CDR3 is CASSMIGTDTQYF. CDR3 DNA sequence: TGTGCCAGTAGTATGATAGGTACAGATACGCAGTATTTT. The J gene is TRBJ2-3, the V gene TRBV19; D is uncertain. The germline gives CDR1 LNHDA, CDR2 SQIVND (reference sequence). Trimming took 3 bases from V and 3 from J, leaving 7 bases between them. CDR3 length: 13 amino acids.

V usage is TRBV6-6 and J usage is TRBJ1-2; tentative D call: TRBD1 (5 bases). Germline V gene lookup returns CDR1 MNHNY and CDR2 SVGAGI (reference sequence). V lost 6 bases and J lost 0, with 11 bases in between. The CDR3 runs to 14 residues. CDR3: CASSDSATNYGYTF. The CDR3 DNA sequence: TGTGCCAGCAGCGACAGCGCAACTAACTATGGCTACACCTTC.

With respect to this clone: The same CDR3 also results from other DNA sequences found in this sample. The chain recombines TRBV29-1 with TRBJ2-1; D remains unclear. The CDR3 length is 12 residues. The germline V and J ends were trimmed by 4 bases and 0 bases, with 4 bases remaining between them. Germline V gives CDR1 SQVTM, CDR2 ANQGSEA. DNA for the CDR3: TGCAGCGTTGCAAGCTCCTACAATGAGCAGTTCTTC. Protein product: CSVASSYNEQFF.

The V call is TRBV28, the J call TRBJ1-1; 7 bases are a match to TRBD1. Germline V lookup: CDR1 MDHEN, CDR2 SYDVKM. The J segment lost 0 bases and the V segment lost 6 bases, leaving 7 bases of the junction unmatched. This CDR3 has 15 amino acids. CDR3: CASRGTATMNTEAFF. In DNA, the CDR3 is TGTGCCAGCAGGGGGACAGCGACGATGAACACTGAAGCTTTCTTT.